This is a list of T cell receptor beta chains from one sample in a study of shared clonotypes between healthy human individuals. The data were produced by immunoSEQ multiplex PCR, yet TCRdb's version contains in-frame clones alone and is incomplete. The sample holds around 2.1 million clones, approximately 96% seen once. Sequencing input: naive CD4+ T cells sorted from blood. Receptors originate from a man aged 18 to 30 in good health. The CDR3 runs from the conserved cysteine through the conserved F or W. Each record gives: clone size, V gene, D gene, J gene, CDR3 length, CDR3 protein, CDR3 DNA. A D gene is named only where the DNA matches it firmly. Size is stated for part of the rows, as once, few or many counts, or as a class when the clone is expanded.

-	TRBV6-5	-	TRBJ1-2	13	CASRSTGNYGYTF	TGTGCCAGCAGGTCCACAGGGAACTATGGCTACACCTTC
-	TRBV30	-	TRBJ2-2	16	CAWSLGATANTGELFF	TGTGCCTGGAGTTTAGGGGCGACGGCGAACACCGGGGAGCTGTTTTTT
-	TRBV18	TRBD1	TRBJ2-5	12	CASSPLQGAQYF	TGTGCCAGCTCACCCCTTCAGGGGGCCCAGTACTTC
-	TRBV6-5	-	TRBJ1-2	15	CASSLRGNFNYGYTF	TGTGCCAGCAGTCTAAGGGGAAACTTTAACTATGGCTACACCTTC
-	TRBV5-1	-	TRBJ2-1	15	CASSLAPGSYNEQFF	TGCGCCAGCAGCTTGGCTCCAGGTTCCTACAATGAGCAGTTCTTC
-	TRBV28	TRBD2	TRBJ2-2	14	CASIAGGQDGELFF	TGTGCCAGCATAGCGGGGGGCCAGGACGGGGAGCTGTTTTTT
-	TRBV18	-	TRBJ1-6	17	CASSNQVEGSYNSPLHF	TGTGCCAGCTCAAACCAGGTGGAGGGATCCTATAATTCACCCCTCCACTTT
-	TRBV5-1	-	TRBJ1-4	15	CASSLEAGAMEKLFF	TGCGCCAGCAGCTTGGAGGCAGGGGCGATGGAAAAACTGTTTTTT
-	TRBV28	-	TRBJ2-7	14	CASSLTVGFYEQYF	TGTGCCAGCAGTTTAACGGTAGGATTCTACGAGCAGTACTTC
-	TRBV7-6	TRBD2	TRBJ2-1	16	CASSLVGGLGADEQFF	TGTGCCAGCAGCTTAGTTGGCGGACTAGGGGCCGATGAGCAGTTCTTC
-	TRBV10-1	-	TRBJ2-3	14	CASSEGTVTDTQYF	TGCGCCAGCAGTGAAGGAACAGTCACAGATACGCAGTATTTT
-	TRBV4-3	-	TRBJ1-6	14	CASSQGLGNSPLHF	TGCGCCAGCAGCCAAGGGTTGGGGAATTCACCCCTCCACTTT
-	TRBV25-1	-	TRBJ2-4	13	CASSGGPGNIQYF	TGTGCCAGCAGTGGCGGTCCAGGGAACATTCAGTACTTC
-	TRBV6-5	-	TRBJ1-1	14	CASREGQKYTEAFF	TGTGCCAGCAGAGAAGGACAGAAATACACTGAAGCTTTCTTT
once	TRBV4-1	-	TRBJ1-3	15	CASSPRTASGNTIYF	TGCGCCAGCAGCCCCCGGACAGCCTCTGGAAACACCATATATTTT
-	TRBV5-4	-	TRBJ1-3	16	CASSLGSSSSGNTIYF	TGTGCCAGCAGCTTGGGGAGCAGTTCCTCTGGAAACACCATATATTTT
-	TRBV5-1	-	TRBJ1-1	13	CASSLAGSTEAFF	TGCGCCAGCAGCTTGGCGGGGAGCACTGAAGCTTTCTTT
-	TRBV28	TRBD1	TRBJ1-2	14	CASSLGTANYGYTF	TGTGCCAGCAGCCTTGGGACAGCTAACTATGGCTACACCTTC
-	TRBV6-1	TRBD1	TRBJ1-2	14	CASSEAGTGLGYTF	TGTGCCAGCAGTGAGGCCGGGACAGGGCTCGGCTACACCTTC
-	TRBV4-1	-	TRBJ2-7	14	CASSSQGVPYEQYF	TGCGCCAGCAGCTCGCAGGGCGTGCCCTACGAGCAGTACTTC